Listed here is a single TCR beta chain. Its antigen is unidentified. This entry belongs to a study of T cells in tumors after PD-1 blockade. Study overall: Daily vismodegib 150 mg continued in a subset of anti-PD-1-treated patients. Study-level points and caveats: Blood contained approximately 40% of the tumor's TCR clonotypes.

Per germline, CDR1 LNHDA and CDR2 SQIVND (reference sequence). The CDR3 sequence is 15 residues long. The V segment lost 9 bases and the J segment 2 bases; nucleotides outside the gene matches: 7. Clones were read by immunoSEQ multiplex PCR, and TCRdb kept only the in-frame ones, dropping some. In the table there are 45,000 to 60,000 clones, under 85% of which are singletons. This sequence joins TRBV19 and TRBJ1-3; TRBD1 matches 10 bases. The sequence derives from a human donor with advanced basal cell or squamous cell carcinoma (not recorded which). This material consisted of PBMCs, taken before anti-PD-1 therapy. CDR3 loop: CASNRDRGAGNTIYF. CDR3 sequence (DNA): TGTGCCAGCAACCGGGACAGGGGTGCTGGAAACACCATATATTTT.